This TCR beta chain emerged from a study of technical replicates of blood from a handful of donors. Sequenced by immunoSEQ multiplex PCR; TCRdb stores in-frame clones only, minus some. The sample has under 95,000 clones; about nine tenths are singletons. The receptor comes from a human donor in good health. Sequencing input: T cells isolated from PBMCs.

CDR3 coding DNA: TGTGCCAGCAGCTCCGGGACTAGCGGGAGGAGGAAAGAGACCCAGTACTTC. This encodes CASSSGTSGRRKETQYF. The chain has TRBV7-3 and TRBJ2-5, with TRBD2 matching over 15 bases. The CDR3 is 17 amino acids. From germline, CDR1 is SGHTA and CDR2 FQGTGA. J was trimmed by 3 bases and V by 4 bases; bases with no gene match: 6.